The clone carrying this T cell receptor beta chain showed up just once. Its antigen is still unknown. The authors distributed each subset's genomic DNA evenly over several immunoSEQ plates. In the source study's methods: ImmunoSEQ supplied junction-only sequences lacking quality scores, so filtering was different. TCRdb's table, derived via immunoSEQ multiplex PCR, lists solely in-frame clones and lacks some. The V and J calls and the clone size are those of that table, but D and trimming were determined from the DNA. The sample holds approximately 330,000 clones, around 70% seen once. Trimming pared 8 bases from V and 4 bases from J, leaving 10 bases between. Per germline, CDR1 WSHSY and CDR2 SAAADI. CDR3 length: 12 residues. These data come from a study of shared clonotypes between healthy human individuals. Across the study: Serving as donors were a couple of women and a few men, whose ages spanned 18 to 49.

Study conclusions and caveats: Specimens sampled were limited to blood, with tissue repertoires likely differing.

The V gene is TRBV10-2, the J gene TRBJ2-3, with a possible D match to TRBD1 (6 bases). The source is a man aged 25 to 45 in good health. Sequenced: memory CD4+ T cells sorted from blood. Stated subset: CD45RA-negative fraction. In DNA, the CDR3 is TGCGCCAGCGTCCAGGGGTCAGATACGCAGTATTTT. It specifies CASVQGSDTQYF.